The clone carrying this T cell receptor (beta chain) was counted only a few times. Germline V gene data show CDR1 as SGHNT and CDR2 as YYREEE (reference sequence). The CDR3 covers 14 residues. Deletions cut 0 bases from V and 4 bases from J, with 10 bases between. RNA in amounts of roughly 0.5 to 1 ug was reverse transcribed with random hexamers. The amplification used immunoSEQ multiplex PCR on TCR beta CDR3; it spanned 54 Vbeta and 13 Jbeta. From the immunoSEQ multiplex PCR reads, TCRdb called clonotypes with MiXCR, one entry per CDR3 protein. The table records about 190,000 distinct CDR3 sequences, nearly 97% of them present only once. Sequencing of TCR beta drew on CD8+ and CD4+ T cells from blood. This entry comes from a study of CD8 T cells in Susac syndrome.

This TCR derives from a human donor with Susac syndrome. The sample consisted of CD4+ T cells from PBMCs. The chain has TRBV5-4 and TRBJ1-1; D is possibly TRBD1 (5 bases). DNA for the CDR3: TGTGCCAGCAGCTTGGTCGGGGGGGGCACTGAAGCTTTCTTT. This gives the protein CASSLVGGGTEAFF.